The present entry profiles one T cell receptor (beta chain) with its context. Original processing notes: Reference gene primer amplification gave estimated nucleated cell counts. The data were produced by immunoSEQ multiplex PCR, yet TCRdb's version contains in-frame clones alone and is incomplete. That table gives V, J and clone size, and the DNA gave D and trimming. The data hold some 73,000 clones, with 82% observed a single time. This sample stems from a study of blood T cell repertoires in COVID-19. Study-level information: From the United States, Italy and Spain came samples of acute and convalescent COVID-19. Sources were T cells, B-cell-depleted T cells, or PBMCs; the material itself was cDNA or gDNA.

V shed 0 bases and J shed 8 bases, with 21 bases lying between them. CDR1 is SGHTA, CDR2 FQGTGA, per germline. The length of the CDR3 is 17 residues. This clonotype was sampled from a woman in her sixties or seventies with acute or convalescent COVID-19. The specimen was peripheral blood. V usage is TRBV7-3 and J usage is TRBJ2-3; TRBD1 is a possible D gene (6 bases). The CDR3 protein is CASSLTLRGTYQSTQYF. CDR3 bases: TGTGCCAGCAGCTTAACGTTGAGGGGGACCTACCAGTCTACGCAGTATTTT.